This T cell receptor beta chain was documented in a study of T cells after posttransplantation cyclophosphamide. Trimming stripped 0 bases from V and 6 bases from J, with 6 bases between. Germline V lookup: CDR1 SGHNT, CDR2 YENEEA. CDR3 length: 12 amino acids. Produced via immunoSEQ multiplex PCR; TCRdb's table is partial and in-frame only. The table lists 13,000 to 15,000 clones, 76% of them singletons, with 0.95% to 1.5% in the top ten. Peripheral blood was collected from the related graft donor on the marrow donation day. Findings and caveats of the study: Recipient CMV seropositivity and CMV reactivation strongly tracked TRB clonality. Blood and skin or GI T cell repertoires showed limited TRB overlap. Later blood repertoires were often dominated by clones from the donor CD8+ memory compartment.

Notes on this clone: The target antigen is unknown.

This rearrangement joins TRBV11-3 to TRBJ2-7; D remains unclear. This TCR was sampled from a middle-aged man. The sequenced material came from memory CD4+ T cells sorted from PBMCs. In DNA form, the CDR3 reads TGTGCCAGCAGCTTAGATCACAGCGAGCAGTACTTC. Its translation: CASSLDHSEQYF. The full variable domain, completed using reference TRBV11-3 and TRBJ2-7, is EAGVVQSPRYKIIEKKQPVAFWCNPISGHNTLYWYLQNLGQGPELLIRYENEEAVDDSQLPKDRFSAERLKGVDSTLKIQPAELGDSAVYLCASSLDHSEQYFGPGTRLTVT.